Shown below are 14 T cell receptor beta chains from a single sample sequenced in a study of breast tumors, draining lymph nodes, adjacent tissues. Breast cancer patients provided tissue from their axillary draining lymph nodes. MiXCR was run by TCRdb on the multiplex PCR reads, yielding one entry per CDR3 protein. The repertoire holds roughly 100,000 distinct CDR3 sequences, with roughly 33% as singletons. Sequenced material: axillary lymph node tissue. The receptors originated from a female donor with breast cancer. Some clones in this sample may be carry-over from other donors' samples.

At least ten counts were recorded for this clonotype. At one boundary the junction diverges from the germline segment, which might be a read error. The rearrangement links TRBV7-7 to TRBJ2-1; 16 positions agree with TRBD2. The CDR3 has 18 amino acids. Germline V gene data show CDR1 as SSHAT and CDR2 as FNYEAQ (reference sequence). The CDR3 coding sequence is TGTGCTAGCAGCTTAGAAGGGACTAGCGGGAGGGATTACAATGAGCAGTTCTTC. This gives the protein CASSLEGTSGRDYNEQFF.

Many counts were recorded for this clonotype. The rearrangement uses TRBV10-3 and TRBJ2-3, with D unclear. This CDR3 contains 13 residues. The ends were cut back, 4 bases at V and 0 bases at J, with 5 bases in the middle. Germline CDR1 is ENHRY and CDR2 is SYGVKD. CDR3 nucleotide sequence: TGTGCCATCAGTGGAGGAAGCACAGATACGCAGTATTTT. Its translation: CAISGGSTDTQYF.

This clonotype occurred many times. The rearrangement links TRBV4-3 to TRBJ2-2; D might be TRBD1 (5 bases). Between the trimmed V and J ends, which lost 0 bases and 1 base, there was a span of 15 bases. The germline CDR1 and CDR2 sequences are LGHNA and YSLEER. The CDR3 extends over 18 amino acids. This chain's CDR3 is CASSQEVGLVLNTGELFF. The CDR3 bases are TGCGCCAGCAGCCAAGAGGTGGGGCTAGTCCTGAACACCGGGGAGCTGTTTTTT.

This clonotype has ten or more counts. CDR3 amino acids: CSAFRQVGEAFF. The CDR3 DNA reads TGCAGTGCTTTCCGACAGGTTGGTGAAGCTTTCTTT. This chain joins TRBV20-1 and TRBJ1-1, with TRBD1 as a possible D gene (6 bases). This CDR3 has 12 residues. Germline V gives CDR1 DFQATT, CDR2 SNEGSKA (reference sequence). The V end was cut by 5 bases, the J end by 7 bases, with 14 bases between.

This clonotype was detected ten times or more. CDR3 amino acids: CASSPTTHDIYEQYF. In DNA form, the CDR3 reads TGTGCCAGCAGCCCCACTACTCATGACATATACGAGCAGTACTTC. The genes are TRBV7-9 and TRBJ2-7; D ambiguous. The CDR3 has 15 amino acids. Trimming cost V 5 bases and J 4 bases, with 18 bases left between them. The germline CDR1 and CDR2 sequences are SEHNR and FQNEAQ (reference sequence).

This clonotype was observed a handful of times. A read error may be the cause here, since a much bigger clone is one base away. The J gene is TRBJ2-5, the V gene TRBV10-3, with D possibly TRBD2 on 5 matching bases. Germline loops: CDR1 ENHRY, CDR2 SYGVKD. The CDR3 has 14 residues. This chain's CDR3 is CAIRSGSLGETRYF. CDR3 in DNA: TGTGCCATCAGGAGCGGTAGCTTGGGTGAGACCCGGTACTTC.

In this sample, this clonotype turned up many times. A much larger clone differs from this one at a single base, so this may be a read error. The chain carries TRBV7-3 and TRBJ2-5, with 9 bases aligning to TRBD1. The CDR3 extends over 15 amino acids. Looked up from germline, CDR1 is SGHTA and CDR2 is FQGTGA. In nucleotides, the CDR3 is TGTGCCAGCAGCTTGGGGACAGGGTCACAAGAGACCCAGCACTTC. Encoded protein: CASSLGTGSQETQHF.

This clonotype was seen repeatedly, ten times or more. This chain uses TRBV7-3 with TRBJ1-1; 7 bases align to TRBD1. Germline V gene sequence: CDR1 SGHTA, CDR2 FQGTGA. Unmatched junction bases numbered 6, after V lost 3 bases and J lost 8 bases. The CDR3 is 13 residues long. In DNA, the CDR3 is TGTGCCAGCAGCTTCTTACAGGGGAACGAAGCTTTCTTT. Protein: CASSFLQGNEAFF.

The V call is TRBV6-6, the J call TRBJ2-3, with D perhaps given as TRBD1 or TRBD2 (6 bases each). Germline CDR1 MNHNY, CDR2 SVGAGI (reference sequence). Trimming removed 6 bases at V and 11 bases at J, with 30 bases between. This CDR3 is built from 17 residues. As DNA, the CDR3 is TGTGCCAGCAGGCCGCTACAGGGCCTTGGGCGGGGCGGTGAGCAGTATTTT. This gives the protein CASRPLQGLGRGGEQYF.

The chain carries TRBV19 and TRBJ2-2; the match to TRBD1 covers 10 bases. The germline CDR1 and CDR2 sequences are LNHDA and SQIVND (reference sequence). There are 19 residues in the CDR3. V lost 3 bases and J lost 3; bases outside the gene matches: 13. CDR3 amino acids: CASSITGTGAYGYTGELFF. CDR3 coding DNA: TGTGCCAGTAGTATTACCGGGACAGGGGCATATGGCTACACCGGGGAGCTGTTTTTT.

Comment on this clonotype: The conserved phenylalanine or tryptophan normally closing the CDR3 is absent here, so this likely arose from a read error. The chain carries TRBV20-1 and TRBJ1-6, with D unclear. This CDR3 is 12 amino acids long. CDR1 and CDR2 (germline): DFQATT, SNEGSKA (reference sequence). The CDR3 DNA reads as TGCAGCGCTAGACAAACCAATTCACCCCTCCACCTT. It specifies CSARQTNSPLHL.

The chain carries TRBV4-1 and TRBJ2-1; D ambiguous. Germline CDR1 and CDR2: MGHRA and YSYEKL. V lost 8 bases and J 8 bases, leaving 19 bases between the germline ends. This CDR3 spans 14 amino acids. CDR3 residues: CASASEVRDDEQFF. The CDR3 DNA reads TGCGCCAGCGCCAGCGAGGTGCGTGACGATGAGCAGTTCTTC.

The V gene is TRBV5-1, the J gene TRBJ2-7; D may be TRBD1 or TRBD2 (5 bases each). This CDR3 region has 14 residues. Trimming removed 6 bases at V and 5 bases at J, with 18 bases between. Germline V CDR1 and CDR2: SGHRS, YFSETQ. The DNA of the CDR3 is TGCGCCAGCACAGAGGGACCCCTCCCCGACGAGCAGTACTTC. The encoded protein is CASTEGPLPDEQYF.

Ten or more counts support this clonotype. Given a much more abundant clone one base away, this may be a read error. V is TRBV20-1 and J is TRBJ1-2, with a weak D call TRBD1 (5 bases). The CDR3 sequence is 12 residues long. Germline V CDR1 and CDR2: DFQATT, SNEGSKA (reference sequence). The CDR3 DNA is TGCAGTGCCCCCGGGACGGTCTATGGCTCCACCTTC. This encodes CSAPGTVYGSTF.